The 14 T cell receptor beta chains presented below share a single source sample, sequenced in a study of T cells in tumors after PD-1 blockade. TCRdb keeps only in-frame clones here, not all; method: immunoSEQ multiplex PCR. This table holds tens of thousands of clones, about four fifths found once. The source material was PBMCs, sampled before anti-PD-1 treatment. The receptor source for this set is a human donor with basal cell carcinoma.

V and J are TRBV5-6 and TRBJ1-6, with D possibly being TRBD1 (5 bases). The CDR3 covers 15 residues. Germline V gives CDR1 SGHDT, CDR2 YYEEEE. Trimming took 4 bases from V and 8 from J, leaving 16 bases between them. This CDR3 reads CASSGPRVTDSPLHF. CDR3 DNA sequence: TGTGCCAGCAGCGGGCCCAGGGTGACGGATTCACCCCTCCACTTT.

The chain recombines TRBV3-1 (or the pseudogene TRBV3-2) with TRBJ2-7, with 8 bases identical to TRBD2. Germline CDR1 is LGHDT and CDR2 is YNNKEL (reference sequence). The CDR3 runs to 16 residues. Trimming removed 2 bases from V and 6 bases from J; junction bases left unmatched: 12. The CDR3 here is CASSQTPSGRGAEQYF. The DNA for the CDR3 is TGTGCCAGCAGCCAAACCCCCTCGGGGCGGGGGGCCGAGCAGTACTTC.

The chain combines TRBV28 with TRBJ1-4, with 7 bases identical to TRBD1. The V and J ends lost 5 bases and 7 bases, in that order; junction bases with no gene match: 16. The CDR3 totals 17 residues. The V gene's germline CDR1 is MDHEN and CDR2 SYDVKM. Here the CDR3 DNA reads TGTGCCAGCAGTCCTACTACAGGGGCCCCCTTGGGTGAAAAACTGTTTTTT. Translation gives CASSPTTGAPLGEKLFF.

The chain links TRBV7-9 to TRBJ1-4; 11 bases align to TRBD1. Unmatched junction bases numbered 9, after V lost 5 bases and J lost 4 bases. Per germline, CDR1 SEHNR and CDR2 FQNEAQ (reference sequence). The length of the CDR3 is 17 residues. The CDR3 is CASSQWTGGLYNEKLFF. CDR3 DNA sequence: TGTGCCAGCAGCCAGTGGACAGGGGGCTTGTATAATGAAAAACTGTTTTTT.

This clone was seen once. The V gene is TRBV10-3, the J gene TRBJ2-7; 7 positions match TRBD1. V trimming: 2 bases; J trimming: 0 bases; junction bases outside the gene matches: 1. This CDR3 region has 14 residues. Germline-derived CDR1 and CDR2 are ENHRY and SYGVKD. As DNA, the CDR3 is TGTGCCATCAGTGAGGACAGGGCCTCCTACGAGCAGTACTTC. Translation: CAISEDRASYEQYF.

The genes are TRBV4-1 and TRBJ2-3; the D gene is possibly TRBD2 (6 bases). Germline CDR1 reads MGHRA; CDR2 reads YSYEKL. This CDR3 spans 13 amino acids. The V end was cut by 10 bases, the J end by 2 bases, with 13 bases between. DNA for the CDR3: TGCGCCACCGGGGGACTGGCCACAGATACGCAGTATTTT. Its protein product is CATGGLATDTQYF.

V usage is TRBV11-3 and J usage is TRBJ2-1; 11 bases fit TRBD2. The V gene's germline CDR1 is SGHNT and CDR2 YENEEA. The V and J ends lost 5 bases and 9 bases, in that order; junction bases with no gene match: 6. The CDR3 length is 14 residues. The CDR3 coding sequence is TGTGCCAGCAGCCGGGGACTAGCGGCCCGTGAGCAGTTCTTC. Its translation is CASSRGLAAREQFF.

V is TRBV14 and J is TRBJ1-1, with D possibly TRBD1 on 5 matching bases. CDR3 length: 15 amino acids. The V gene's germline CDR1 is SGHDN and CDR2 FVKESK. Trimming cost V 0 bases and J 5 bases, with 13 bases left between them. The CDR3 DNA reads as TGTGCCAGCAGCCAAGACCCCATGGGGCGGACTGAAGCTTTCTTT. It codes for CASSQDPMGRTEAFF.

Concerning this clone itself: The junction departs from germline at one end; a sequencing error may be responsible. Other DNA sequences of this sample code for an identical CDR3. This chain connects TRBV3-1 (or the pseudogene TRBV3-2) to TRBJ2-7, with a weak D call TRBD1 (5 bases). CDR3 length: 14 amino acids. Germline lookup yields CDR1 LGHDT and CDR2 YNNKEL (reference sequence). Here the CDR3 reads CASSQRQNSYEQYF. CDR3 nucleotides: TGTGCTAGCAGCCAAAGACAGAACTCCTACGAGCAGTACTTC.

This chain links TRBV30 with TRBJ1-2; 7 nucleotides match TRBD1. Per the germline V gene, CDR1 is GTSNPN and CDR2 is SVGIG (reference sequence). The CDR3 has 15 residues. Losses at the gene ends were 4 bases for V and 7 bases for J; bases not matched to a gene: 15. The CDR3 DNA reads as TGTGCCTGGAAGGTCGATAACAGGGGCGGCGGTGGCTACACCTTC. Translated, it gives CAWKVDNRGGGGYTF.

The V call is TRBV10-3, the J call TRBJ1-1; D unclear. Germline CDR1 and CDR2: ENHRY and SYGVKD. V lost 6 bases and J lost 1, with 12 bases in between. The CDR3 loop spans 14 amino acids. DNA of the CDR3: TGTGCCATCAGGGCCTCCGACAAGAACACTGAAGCTTTCTTT. It translates to CAIRASDKNTEAFF.

This chain connects TRBV6-5 to TRBJ1-4; D call uncertain. V was cut by 6 bases and J by 0 bases, with 11 bases left in between. Germline V gene sequence: CDR1 MNHEY, CDR2 SVGAGI. The length of the CDR3 is 15 residues. The CDR3 loop is CASRLTIATNEKLFF. CDR3 nucleotide sequence: TGTGCCAGCAGACTGACAATTGCAACTAATGAAAAACTGTTTTTT.

The chain combines TRBV20-1 with TRBJ2-5; D possibly corresponds to TRBD2 (5 bases). The length of the CDR3 is 11 residues. Trimming stripped 8 bases from V and 5 bases from J, with 12 bases between. The germline gives CDR1 DFQATT, CDR2 SNEGSKA (reference sequence). The DNA of the CDR3 is TGCAGTCCCGGGGATGTCGAGACCCAGTACTTC. Translation gives CSPGDVETQYF.

This clone has a handful of counts. This sequence joins TRBV7-8 and TRBJ1-2; D perhaps matches TRBD1 (5 bases). The CDR3 spans 14 residues. Germline CDR1 reads SGHVS; CDR2 reads FQNEAQ. Trimming removed 5 bases at V and 6 bases at J, with 16 bases between. The CDR3: CASSPYSGGDGYTF. The CDR3 bases are TGTGCCAGCAGCCCGTACTCGGGGGGGGATGGCTACACCTTC.